Each of the 13 T cell receptor beta chains below was sequenced from the same sample in a study of blood T cells in healthy people across ages. Sample-barcoded 5' priming and a J-beta primer mix drove a second PCR of about 6 to 12 cycles. TCRdb independently ran MiXCR on the 5' RACE reads; one entry per CDR3 protein. This sample has hundreds of thousands of distinct CDR3 sequences, with approximately 60% found just once. Specimen: blood. All receptors derive from a man aged 35 to 55 in good health.

The genes are TRBV5-1 and TRBJ1-2; D is perhaps TRBD1 (5 bases). V dropped 1 base and J dropped 3 bases, with 16 bases sitting between them. Germline V CDR1 and CDR2: SGHRS, YFSETQ. This CDR3 has 16 residues. Here the CDR3 reads CASSLTGTPSDYGYTF. CDR3 nucleotide sequence: TGCGCCAGCAGCTTGACGGGGACCCCTTCTGACTATGGCTACACCTTC.

This CDR3 is CASSPTGFQETQYF. CDR3 bases: TGTGCCAGCAGCCCGACAGGTTTTCAAGAGACCCAGTACTTC. The chain uses TRBV7-9 and TRBJ2-5; perhaps TRBD1 as D (6 bases). Germline CDR1 SEHNR, CDR2 FQNEAQ (reference sequence). Trimming took 5 bases from V and 2 from J, leaving 12 bases between them. This CDR3 comprises 14 residues.

The chain uses TRBV7-2 and TRBJ2-7; tentative D call: TRBD1 (6 bases). Germline V lookup: CDR1 SGHTA, CDR2 FQGNSA. V dropped 11 bases and J dropped 3 bases, with 17 bases sitting between them. This CDR3 spans 13 amino acids. CDR3 sequence (DNA): TGTGCCCTAGAACGGGACAAAGACTACGAGCAGTACTTC. The encoded protein is CALERDKDYEQYF.

The chain is built from TRBV5-1 and TRBJ2-7; weak D call: TRBD1 (7 bases). The CDR3 has 16 residues. V lost 1 base and J lost 2, with 16 bases in between. Germline lookup yields CDR1 SGHRS and CDR2 YFSETQ. DNA of the CDR3: TGCGCCAGCAGCTTGTTGCGGGACAGAAAAGCCTACGAGCAGTACTTC. It is translated as CASSLLRDRKAYEQYF.

This clonotype was detected only a few times. The V call is TRBV10-3, the J call TRBJ2-5; no reliable D call. Trimming pared 6 bases from V and 3 bases from J, leaving 32 bases between. Germline values: CDR1 ENHRY, CDR2 SYGVKD. This CDR3 region has 20 residues. The CDR3 protein is CAISDIRARPPDGSKETQYF. In nucleotides, the CDR3 is TGTGCCATCAGCGACATCCGCGCTCGGCCACCGGACGGTTCGAAAGAGACCCAGTACTTC.

This clonotype has more than one count but fewer than ten. The rearrangement joins TRBV7-3 to TRBJ2-1; 7 bases are a match to TRBD1. CDR1 SGHTA and CDR2 FQGTGA come from the germline V gene. V shed 5 bases, J shed 0 bases, and the junction held 10 bases outside the gene matches. The CDR3 totals 17 residues. The CDR3 spells CASSVQPTGSSYNEQFF. DNA of the CDR3: TGTGCCAGCAGCGTCCAACCGACAGGGAGCTCCTACAATGAGCAGTTCTTC.

J is TRBJ1-5 and V is TRBV10-3, with 10 bases that match TRBD1. CDR1 is ENHRY and CDR2 is SYGVKD in the germline V gene. The CDR3 is 15 amino acids. V lost 3 bases to trimming and J lost 5 bases; unmatched junction nucleotides: 4. The CDR3 sequence: CAISDTGTGDQPQHF. CDR3 nucleotide sequence: TGTGCCATCAGTGATACCGGGACAGGGGATCAGCCCCAGCATTTT.

The chain joins TRBV7-9 to TRBJ2-1; D gene ambiguous. The CDR3 covers 14 residues. The germline CDR1 and CDR2 sequences are SEHNR and FQNEAQ (reference sequence). The V end was cut by 6 bases, the J end by 1 base, with 10 bases between. The CDR3 sequence: CASRPPGSYNEQFF. CDR3 bases: TGTGCCAGCAGACCTCCGGGTTCCTACAATGAGCAGTTCTTC.

The V and J genes are TRBV9 and TRBJ2-7; tentatively, D is TRBD2 (6 bases). Germline CDR1 SGDLS, CDR2 YYNGEE. The germline V and J ends were trimmed by 0 bases and 6 bases, with 16 bases remaining between them. This CDR3 is 15 amino acids long. CDR3 protein: CASSVGGGTEGEQYF. Written as DNA, the CDR3 is TGTGCCAGCAGCGTAGGCGGTGGGACTGAAGGCGAGCAGTACTTC.

This clonotype was picked up many times. The CDR3 nucleotides read TGTGCCAGCATGGCCCCTGGCTACACCTTC. It translates to CASMAPGYTF. V and J are TRBV2 and TRBJ1-2; unclear D gene. Trimming shortened V by 7 bases and J by 7 bases, and 7 bases separated the two germline ends. Germline CDR1 SNHLY, CDR2 FYNNEI. The CDR3 is 10 amino acids.

This clonotype has a handful of counts. This chain links TRBV6-5 with TRBJ1-6; a possible D gene is TRBD1 (6 bases). The CDR3 loop spans 14 amino acids. Trimming stripped 2 bases from V and 5 bases from J, with 7 bases between. Per germline, CDR1 MNHEY and CDR2 SVGAGI. CDR3 in DNA: TGTGCCAGCAGTTACAACAGGGATAATTCACCCCTCCACTTT. It encodes CASSYNRDNSPLHF.

This clonotype has only a few counts. The chain employs TRBV5-6 and TRBJ2-7, with D perhaps matching TRBD2 (5 bases). This CDR3 contains 13 residues. Trimming pared 4 bases from V and 3 bases from J, leaving 11 bases between. Germline V lookup: CDR1 SGHDT, CDR2 YYEEEE. The CDR3 region is CASSPRRDYEQYF. The CDR3 bases are TGTGCCAGCAGCCCTAGACGGGACTACGAGCAGTACTTC.

As regards this clonotype: At one boundary the junction diverges from the germline segment, which might be a read error. The rearrangement uses TRBV10-2 and TRBJ2-7, with 9 bases aligning to TRBD2. The CDR3 is 14 amino acids. Looked up from germline, CDR1 is WSHSY and CDR2 is SAAADI. The CDR3 spells CASSLAGTWHEQYF. CDR3 nucleotides: TGCGCTAGCAGTCTAGCGGGAACGTGGCACGAGCAGTACTTC.